This TCR beta chain was identified in a study of blood T cell repertoires in COVID-19. The repertoire was sequenced with immunoSEQ multiplex PCR; TCRdb's copy has only in-frame clones and lacks some. The data hold around 250,000 clones, with roughly 84% observed a single time. This CDR3 contains 19 residues. The receptor's source is a man aged 50 to 59 who had recovered from COVID-19. The J gene is TRBJ2-2, the V gene TRBV21-1; the DNA was not compared with TRBD2, the D call given in the table. TRBV21-1 is an annotated pseudogene. Sequencing input: PBMCs or T cells enriched from blood (not recorded which). In nucleotides, the CDR3 is TGTGCCAGCAGCAAACGTCGTGGGGCTAGCGGCCCTGACACCGGGGAGCTGTTTTTT. This gives the protein CASSKRRGASGPDTGELFF.